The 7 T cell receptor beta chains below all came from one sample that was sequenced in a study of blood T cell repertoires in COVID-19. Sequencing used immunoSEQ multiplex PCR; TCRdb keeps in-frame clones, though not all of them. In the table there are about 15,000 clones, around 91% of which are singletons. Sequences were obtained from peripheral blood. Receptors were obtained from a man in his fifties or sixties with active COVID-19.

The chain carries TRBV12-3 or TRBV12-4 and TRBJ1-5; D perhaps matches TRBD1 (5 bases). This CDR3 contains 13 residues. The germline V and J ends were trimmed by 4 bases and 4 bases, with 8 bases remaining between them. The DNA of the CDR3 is TGTGCCAGCAGTTCCGGGGGAAATCAGCCCCAGCATTTT. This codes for CASSSGGNQPQHF.

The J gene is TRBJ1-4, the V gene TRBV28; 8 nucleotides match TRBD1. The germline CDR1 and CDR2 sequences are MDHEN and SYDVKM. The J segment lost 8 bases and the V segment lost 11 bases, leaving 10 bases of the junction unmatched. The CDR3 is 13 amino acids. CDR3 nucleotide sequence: TGTGCCTCGCTGGACAGGGTATTGGAAAAACTGTTTTTT. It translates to CASLDRVLEKLFF.

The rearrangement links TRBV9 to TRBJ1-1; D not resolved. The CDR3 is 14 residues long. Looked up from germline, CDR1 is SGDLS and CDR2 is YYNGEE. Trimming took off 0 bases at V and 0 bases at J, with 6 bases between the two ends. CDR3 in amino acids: CASSVGGVNTEAFF. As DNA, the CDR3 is TGTGCCAGCAGCGTAGGCGGGGTGAACACTGAAGCTTTCTTT.

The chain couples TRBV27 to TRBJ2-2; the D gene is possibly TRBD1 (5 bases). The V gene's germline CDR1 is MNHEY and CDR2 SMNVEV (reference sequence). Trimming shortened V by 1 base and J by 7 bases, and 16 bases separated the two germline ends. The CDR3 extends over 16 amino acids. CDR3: CASSLFLGPDGGELFF. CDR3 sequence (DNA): TGTGCCAGCAGTTTATTTTTGGGGCCTGACGGCGGGGAGCTGTTTTTT.

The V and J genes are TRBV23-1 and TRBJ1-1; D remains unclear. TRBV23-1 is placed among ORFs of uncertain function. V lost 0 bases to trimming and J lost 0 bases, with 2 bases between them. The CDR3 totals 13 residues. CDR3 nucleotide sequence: TGCGCCAGCAGTCAATCCTTGAACACTGAAGCTTTCTTT. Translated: CASSQSLNTEAFF.

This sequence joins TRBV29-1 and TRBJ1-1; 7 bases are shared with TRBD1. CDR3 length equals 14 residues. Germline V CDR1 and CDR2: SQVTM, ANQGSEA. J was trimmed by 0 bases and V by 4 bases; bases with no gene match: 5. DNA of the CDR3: TGCAGCGTTGGAGAGGGACAGATGAACACTGAAGCTTTCTTT. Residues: CSVGEGQMNTEAFF. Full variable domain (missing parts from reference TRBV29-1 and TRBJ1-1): SAVISQKPSRDICQRGTSLTIQCQVDSQVTMMFWYRQQPGQSLTLIATANQGSEATYESGFVIDKFPISRPNLTFSTLTVSNMSPEDSSIYLCSVGEGQMNTEAFFGQGTRLTVV.

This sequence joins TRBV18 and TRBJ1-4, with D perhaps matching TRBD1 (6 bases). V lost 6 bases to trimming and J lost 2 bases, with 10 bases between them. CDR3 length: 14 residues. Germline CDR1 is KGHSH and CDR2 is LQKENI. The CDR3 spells CASSPTGTNEKLFF. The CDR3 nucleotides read TGTGCCAGCTCGCCCACAGGGACTAATGAAAAACTGTTTTTT. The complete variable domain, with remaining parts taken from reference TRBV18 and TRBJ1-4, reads NAGVMQNPRHLVRRRGQEARLRCSPMKGHSHVYWYRQLPEEGLKFMVYLQKENIIDESGMPKERFSAEFPKEGPSILRIQQVVRGDSAAYFCASSPTGTNEKLFFGSGTQLSVL.